The T cell receptor (beta chain) under discussion was sequenced for a study of identical twins. Study results and caveats: Donors were not followed over many years; analysis was cross-sectional.

Germline V CDR1 and CDR2: DFQATT, SNEGSKA (reference sequence). The CDR3 sequence is 12 residues long. The ends were cut back, 6 bases at V and 2 bases at J, with 10 bases in the middle. Points on this clonotype: What it binds is not known.

TCRdb recomputed calls from the 5' RACE reads with MiXCR, one row per CDR3 protein. The sample includes under 250,000 distinct CDR3 sequences, over 8% of them seen just once. Healthy Caucasians supplied all donations. Sequenced input: memory (CD45RO+) T cells sorted from blood. The source is a woman aged 18-35 years in good health. The V and J genes are TRBV20-1 and TRBJ2-5, with D maybe TRBD2 (5 bases). The CDR3 loop is CSATADQETQYF. The CDR3 DNA reads TGCAGTGCCACAGCGGATCAAGAGACCCAGTACTTC.